These 11 T cell receptor beta chains came from one sample sequenced in a study of T cells in Graves' hyperthyroidism and ophthalmopathy. Researchers took RNA transcripts and amplified the TCR beta CDR3 regions from them. First-round RT-PCR targeting the TCR CDR3 was performed with the HTBI primer set. TCRdb re-analysed the multiplex PCR reads in MiXCR, keeping a single row per CDR3 protein. The sample records about 720,000 distinct CDR3 sequences, 18% being singletons. The sample comprised blood. The receptor source for this set is a woman aged 50 to 65 with Graves' hyperthyroidism that later progressed to Graves' ophthalmopathy.

This clonotype was detected many times. The chain uses TRBV3-1 and TRBJ2-7, with D hard to call. The V and J ends lost 4 bases and 7 bases respectively, with 14 bases between them. The length of the CDR3 is 13 residues. The V gene's germline CDR1 is LGHDT and CDR2 YNNKEL (reference sequence). CDR3 nucleotides: TGTGCCAGCAGCCCCTCTCTGGGTGGGGAGCAGTACTTC. Its protein product is CASSPSLGGEQYF.

The rearrangement links TRBV6-1 to TRBJ1-1; D is unresolved. The CDR3 is 11 residues long. Germline V gene lookup returns CDR1 MNHNS and CDR2 SASEGT. V lost 8 bases and J 3 bases, leaving 7 bases between the germline ends. CDR3 DNA: TGTGCCAGCGGAGAAGACACTGAAGCTTTCTTT. Its translation: CASGEDTEAFF.

The chain is built from TRBV2 and TRBJ2-1; D is perhaps TRBD2 (6 bases). Germline lookup yields CDR1 SNHLY and CDR2 FYNNEI. The CDR3 covers 16 residues. V dropped 5 bases and J dropped 4 bases, with 18 bases sitting between them. CDR3 protein: CASSTPGTSYYNEQFF. Written as DNA, the CDR3 is TGTGCCAGCAGTACACCCGGGACTTCCTATTACAATGAGCAGTTCTTC.

This clonotype was recorded a few times. The genes are TRBV12-3 or TRBV12-4 and TRBJ2-3; possible D gene TRBD1, 6 bases. V dropped 5 bases and J dropped 1 base, with 13 bases sitting between them. The CDR3 covers 15 residues. The CDR3 DNA sequence: TGTGCCAGCAGTGTGACAGGATGGGGCACAGATACGCAGTATTTT. It encodes CASSVTGWGTDTQYF.

This clonotype was observed at least ten times. As DNA, the CDR3 is TGTGCCAGCTCGGCGGGGGAGGGCTCCTATATTCCCTACGAGCAGTACTTC. As protein: CASSAGEGSYIPYEQYF. This chain joins TRBV27 and TRBJ2-7; TRBD2 matches 7 bases. Germline CDR1 reads MNHEY; CDR2 reads SMNVEV (reference sequence). V lost 8 bases and J lost 2; bases outside the gene matches: 18. This CDR3 region has 17 residues.

The rearrangement uses TRBV5-1 and TRBJ1-4; D is unresolved. This CDR3 contains 13 residues. Trimming left V 0 bases short and J 4 bases short, with 4 bases between. Germline V CDR1 and CDR2: SGHRS, YFSETQ. The DNA for the CDR3 is TGCGCCAGCAGCTTGGTTGTTAATGAAAAACTGTTTTTT. This sequence encodes CASSLVVNEKLFF.

Comments on this clonotype: This may be a read error: a much more frequent sequence differs by one nucleotide. The rearrangement joins TRBV5-4 to TRBJ2-3; 13 bases are a match to TRBD2. The junction had 8 bases not matched to a gene; V was cut back by 4 bases and J by 3 bases. Germline loops: CDR1 SGHNT, CDR2 YYREEE (reference sequence). The CDR3 length is 17 residues. The CDR3 DNA is TGTGCCAGCAGCCCCGGACTAGCGGGGGCCAGGACAGATACGCAGTATTTT. Residues: CASSPGLAGARTDTQYF.

The V call is TRBV5-1, the J call TRBJ2-3; 7 bases line up with TRBD2. Germline V lookup: CDR1 SGHRS, CDR2 YFSETQ. CDR3 length: 15 residues. The ends lost 4 bases at V and 2 bases at J; junction bases unmatched: 7. CDR3 in amino acids: CASSPGTTFTDTQYF. The DNA for the CDR3 is TGCGCCAGCAGCCCGGGGACTACCTTCACAGATACGCAGTATTTT.

The chain carries TRBV19 and TRBJ2-1; the D gene is possibly TRBD2 (7 bases). V lost 4 bases and J 4 bases, leaving 20 bases between the germline ends. The CDR3 contains 17 residues. Per the germline V gene, CDR1 is LNHDA and CDR2 is SQIVND (reference sequence). CDR3 in DNA: TGTGCCAGTAGTACCGCATCCCCGGGGGGCTATTACAATGAGCAGTTCTTC. Protein: CASSTASPGGYYNEQFF.

This clonotype was counted ten times or more. CDR3 in DNA: TGTGCCAGCACTTTTAGCAACTATGGCTACACCTTC. Translation: CASTFSNYGYTF. This sequence joins TRBV2 and TRBJ1-2; D unresolved. Germline V gene sequence: CDR1 SNHLY, CDR2 FYNNEI. The CDR3 is 12 residues long. Trimming took off 7 bases at V and 2 bases at J, with 8 bases between the two ends.

This clonotype was recorded many times. The chain carries TRBV7-8 and TRBJ1-2; unclear D gene. The length of the CDR3 is 16 residues. Trimming removed 0 bases from V and 6 bases from J, with 17 bases in between. CDR1 and CDR2 (germline): SGHVS, FQNEAQ. The CDR3 bases are TGTGCCAGCAGCTTAGCCCCCCTAGGCGGCTATGATGGCTACACCTTC. The encoded protein is CASSLAPLGGYDGYTF.